The TCR beta chain described here comes from a study of Ad26.COV2.S vaccination and SARS-CoV-2 variants. The study's findings and limits: Responses of spike-specific T cells (both CD8+ and CD4+) reportedly showed substantial breadth after vaccination. TCR breadth and depth estimates may have understated total T cell responses.

Per the germline V gene, CDR1 is LNHDA and CDR2 is SQIVND (reference sequence). The CDR3 extends over 14 amino acids. Trimming shortened V by 6 bases and J by 7 bases, and 16 bases separated the two germline ends. A few counts support this clone. The target antigen is unknown. The treatment here: about 20 received Ad26.COV2.S at low or high dose, single or two shots; about 5 received placebo; per-sample allocation not given. At day 63 after the first vaccine or placebo injection, samples were drawn. The protocol was immunoSEQ multiplex PCR, while the TCRdb copy is restricted to in-frame clones and leaves out a portion. The repertoire holds about 680,000 clones, around 92% seen once, with roughly 1.5% in the top ten.

This material consisted of peripheral blood, taken in a trial of Ad26.COV2.S vaccine versus placebo. The chain employs TRBV19 and TRBJ1-5; TRBD1 might be the D (6 bases). The receptor comes from a person between 18 and 65 years old who received the Ad26.COV2.S COVID-19 vaccine or a placebo. In nucleotides, the CDR3 is TGTGCCAGTAGAGGGGGGGCGGGAGGACAGCCCCAGCATTTT. Translating gives CASRGGAGGQPQHF.